This T cell receptor beta chain was identified in a study of blood T cell repertoires in COVID-19. Overall study: The analysed material was cDNA or gDNA that came from T cells, B-cell-depleted T cells, or PBMCs.

Trimming pared 7 bases from V and 3 bases from J, leaving 16 bases between. Germline V gives CDR1 SQVTM, CDR2 ANQGSEA. The CDR3 contains 13 residues. Methods used by the authors: Estimated nucleated cell counts came from reference gene primer amplification. Sequenced by immunoSEQ multiplex PCR; TCRdb stores in-frame clones only, minus some. Clone size and V and J calls were adopted from that table, with D and trimming inferred from the DNA. The table records 150,000 or so clones, roughly four fifths of them present only once. This receptor was obtained from a woman aged 45-60 years with active or convalescent COVID-19. Sequencing was performed on peripheral blood. The chain employs TRBV29-1 and TRBJ2-7, with D maybe TRBD1 (5 bases). CDR3 residues: CSAKRPGHYEQYF. CDR3 bases: TGCAGCGCCAAAAGGCCAGGGCACTACGAGCAGTACTTC.